This T cell receptor (beta chain) appears in the sequencing data of a study of blood T cells in healthy people across ages. General study findings and limits: Among long-lived donors, naive CD4+ cells were more numerous and diversity higher than in aged donors.

Concerning this clonotype: Antigen unknown. One end of the junction varies from germline; a read error may be responsible.

Germline CDR1 and CDR2: SNHLY and FYNNEI. The CDR3 runs 15 residues. Through a sample-barcoded 5' primer and a J-beta primer mix, a second PCR was run for 7 to 11 cycles. Template switching added a 12-random-nucleotide identifier to every cDNA molecule. One entry per CDR3 protein, called by TCRdb with MiXCR from the 5' RACE reads. Altogether 1.2 million to 1.5 million distinct CDR3 sequences are present, approximately 42% being singletons, with the ten largest covering roughly 8.2%. The rearrangement joins TRBV2 to TRBJ2-5; 7 bases align to TRBD2. The clonotype originates from a woman under 30 in good health. Sequenced material: blood. CDR3 DNA: TGCGCCAGCAGCGCAATGTCGGGGGGCCAAGAGACCCAGTACTTC. As protein: CASSAMSGGQETQYF.